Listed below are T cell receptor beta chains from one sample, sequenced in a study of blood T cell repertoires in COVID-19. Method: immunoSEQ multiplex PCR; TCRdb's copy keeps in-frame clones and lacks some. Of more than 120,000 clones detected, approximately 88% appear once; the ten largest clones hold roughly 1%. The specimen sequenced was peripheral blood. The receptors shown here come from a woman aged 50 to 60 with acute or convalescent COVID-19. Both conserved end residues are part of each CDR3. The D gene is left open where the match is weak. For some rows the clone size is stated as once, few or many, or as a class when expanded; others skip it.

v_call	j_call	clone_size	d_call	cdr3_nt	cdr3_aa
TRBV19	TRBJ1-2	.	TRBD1	TGTGCCAGTAGTATTACGGGACAGGTACCTAACTATGGCTACACCTTC	CASSITGQVPNYGYTF
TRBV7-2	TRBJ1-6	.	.	TGTGCCAGCAGCGCCGGGATCGGCTCCTATAATTCACCCCTCCACTTT	CASSAGIGSYNSPLHF
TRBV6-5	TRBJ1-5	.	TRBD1	TGTGCCAGCAACCTGGGACAGGGAAATCAGCCCCAGCATTTT	CASNLGQGNQPQHF
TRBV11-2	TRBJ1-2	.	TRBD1	TGTGCCAGCAGCTTTGACAGGGTCTATGGCTACACCTTC	CASSFDRVYGYTF
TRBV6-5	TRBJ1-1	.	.	TGTGCCAGCAGTTACACGGGAGAGGTTGTGAACACTGAAGCTTTCTTT	CASSYTGEVVNTEAFF
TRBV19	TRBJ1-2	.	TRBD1	TGTGCCAGTAGTCAGGGGGCGCGCGGCTACACCTTC	CASSQGARGYTF
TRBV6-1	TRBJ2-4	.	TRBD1	TGTGCCAGCAGTGAAATGGGGACAGGAGTCGGCATTCAGTACTTC	CASSEMGTGVGIQYF
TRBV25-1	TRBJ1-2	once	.	TGTGCCAGCAAAGAAGCAGGGGACCTAGGTAGGGGCTACACCTTC	CASKEAGDLGRGYTF
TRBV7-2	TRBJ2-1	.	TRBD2	TGTGCCAGCAGCTCCCTCGGGACTAGCGCTGAGCAGTTCTTC	CASSSLGTSAEQFF
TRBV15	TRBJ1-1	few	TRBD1	TGTGCCACCAGCAGCTTCACCGGGACAGGGTCCACTGAAGCTTTCTTT	CATSSFTGTGSTEAFF
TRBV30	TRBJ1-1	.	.	TGTGCCTGGAGGAAGATGGGACATACGAACACTGAAGCTTTCTTT	CAWRKMGHTNTEAFF
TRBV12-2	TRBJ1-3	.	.	TGTGCAAGTCGCTTAGATAGGTGGGGCAGATATGGAAACACCATATATTTT	CASRLDRWGRYGNTIYF
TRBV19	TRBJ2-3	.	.	TGTGCCAGTAGTACTACAGCGGCCACTAGCACAGATACGCAGTATTTT	CASSTTAATSTDTQYF
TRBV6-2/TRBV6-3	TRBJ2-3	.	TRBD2	TGTGCCAGCAGTCCGCTTAGCGGGGGGGCTACAGATACGCAGTATTTT	CASSPLSGGATDTQYF
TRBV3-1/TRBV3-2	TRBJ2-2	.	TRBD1	TGTGCCAGCAGCCACCCTCCACAGGGGGCGGGCACCGGGGAGCTGTTTTTT	CASSHPPQGAGTGELFF
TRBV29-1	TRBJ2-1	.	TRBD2	TGCAGCGGTCGGACTAGCGGATACTACAATGAGCAGTTCTTC	CSGRTSGYYNEQFF
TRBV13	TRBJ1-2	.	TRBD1	TGTGCCAGCAGCTCCTGGGACAGGGGGAAAGCTAACTATGGCTACACCTTC	CASSSWDRGKANYGYTF
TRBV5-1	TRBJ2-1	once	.	TGCGCCAGCAGCTTGGCTATCCATGAGCAGTTCTTC	CASSLAIHEQFF
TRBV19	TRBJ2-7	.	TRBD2	TGTGCCAGTAGCCATCAGCGGGGATCCTACGAGCAGTACTTC	CASSHQRGSYEQYF
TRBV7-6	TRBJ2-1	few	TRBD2	TGTGCCAGCAGCCCTCGGACTAGCGGGACAAGCAGTGTGCAGTTCTTC	CASSPRTSGTSSVQFF
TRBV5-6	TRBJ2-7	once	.	TGTGCCAGCTCCAGGGGGGCCTACGAGCAGTACTTC	CASSRGAYEQYF
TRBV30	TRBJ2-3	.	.	TGTGCCTGCTCCCTCTCAGATACGCAGTATTTT	CACSLSDTQYF
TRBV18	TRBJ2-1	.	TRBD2	TGTGCCAGCTCACCACCAACCGGGACTAGCGGGCGGAGCTCCTACAATGAGCAGTTCTTC	CASSPPTGTSGRSSYNEQFF
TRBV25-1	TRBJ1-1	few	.	TGTGCCAGCAGTGCCCCGTCCCTCCGCACTGAAGCTTTCTTT	CASSAPSLRTEAFF
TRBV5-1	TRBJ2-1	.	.	TGCGCCAGCAGCTACGGGAACTCCTACAATGAGCAGTTCTTC	CASSYGNSYNEQFF
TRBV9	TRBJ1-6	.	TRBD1	TGTGCCAGCAGCGTCAGCTCAGACAGGGGTCATTCACCCCTCCACTTT	CASSVSSDRGHSPLHF
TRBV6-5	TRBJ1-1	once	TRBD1	TGTGCCAGCAGCCAGGGGGCCACTGAAGCTTTCTTT	CASSQGATEAFF
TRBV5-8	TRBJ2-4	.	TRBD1	TGTGCCAGCAGCCCCGGGACAGGGGGCTACTCCAGAAACATTCAGTACTTC	CASSPGTGGYSRNIQYF
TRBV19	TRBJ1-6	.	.	TGTGCCAGTAGTATAACCCCCAGCTCCTATAATTCACCCCTCCACTTT	CASSITPSSYNSPLHF
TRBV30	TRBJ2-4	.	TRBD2	TGTGCCTGGGACCCGGGACTAGCTTCGAAAAACATTCAGTACTTC	CAWDPGLASKNIQYF
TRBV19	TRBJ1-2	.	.	TGTGCCAGTAGTATCTCGGCGGTAACTGGCTATGGCTACACCTTC	CASSISAVTGYGYTF
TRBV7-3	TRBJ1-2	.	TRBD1	TGTGCCAGCAGCGCAACCGGGACAGGGGGCTATGGCTACACCTTC	CASSATGTGGYGYTF
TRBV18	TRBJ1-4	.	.	TGTGCCAGCTCACCACCAGTCGGGACTAATGAAAAACTGTTTTTT	CASSPPVGTNEKLFF
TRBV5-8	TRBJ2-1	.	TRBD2	TGTGCCAGCAGCGGGACTAGCGGGGGGGTCTATGAGCAGTTCTTC	CASSGTSGGVYEQFF
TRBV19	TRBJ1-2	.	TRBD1	TGTGCCAGTAGTATTGTGGACAGGAATTATGGCTACACCTTC	CASSIVDRNYGYTF
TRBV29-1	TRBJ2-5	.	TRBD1	TGCAGCGTGAGGGACAGAGTCCAAGAGACCCAGTACTTC	CSVRDRVQETQYF
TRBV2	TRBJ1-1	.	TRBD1	TGTGCCACCTTCGACAGGGTGGGGAACACTGAAGCTTTCTTT	CATFDRVGNTEAFF
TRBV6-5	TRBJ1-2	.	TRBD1	TGTGCCAGCAGTCGAGGACAGGATGACTATGGCTACACCTTC	CASSRGQDDYGYTF
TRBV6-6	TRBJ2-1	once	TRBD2	TGTGCCAGCACTAGCGGGAGATTTGAGCAGTTCTTC	CASTSGRFEQFF
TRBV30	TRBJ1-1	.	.	TGTGCCTTGGCCCAGGTGGAGAACACTGAAGCTTTCTTT	CALAQVENTEAFF
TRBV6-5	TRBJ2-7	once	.	TGTGCCAGCAGTAGTGACAGTCCCTACGAGCAGTACTTC	CASSSDSPYEQYF
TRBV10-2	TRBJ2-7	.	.	TGCGCCAGCAGTGAGGTAGGGGACGAGCAGTACTTC	CASSEVGDEQYF
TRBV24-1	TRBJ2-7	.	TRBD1	TGTGCCACCAGTGAAGGGACAGCCTACGAGCAGTACTTC	CATSEGTAYEQYF
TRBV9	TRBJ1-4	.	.	TGTGCCAGCAGCGTAGAGGGGGACGGTGAAAAACTGTTTTTT	CASSVEGDGEKLFF
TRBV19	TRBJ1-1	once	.	TGTGCCAGTACGGCGGGGAACACTGAAGCTTTCTTT	CASTAGNTEAFF
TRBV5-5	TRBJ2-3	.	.	TGTGCCAGCAGCTTGCGGACTTCTCCTACTTCAGATACGCAGTATTTT	CASSLRTSPTSDTQYF
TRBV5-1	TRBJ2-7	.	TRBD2	TGCGCCAGCAGCCAACCCGGGACTAGCGGGAATGACGAGCAGTACTTC	CASSQPGTSGNDEQYF
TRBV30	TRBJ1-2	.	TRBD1	TGTGCCTGGGATACAGGGGGCGGGCAGGGCTACACCTTC	CAWDTGGGQGYTF